This is a list of T cell receptor beta chains from one sample in a study of response to subunit inactivated influenza vaccine. TCRdb re-analysed the RT-PCR reads in MiXCR, keeping a single row per CDR3 protein. The sample records 530,000 or so distinct CDR3 sequences, approximately 14% being singletons. The starting material was PBMCs from blood, obtained approximately 12 days after vaccination. The receptors originated from a middle-aged man who received an inactivated influenza vaccine. Both conserved end residues are part of each CDR3.

J gene	V gene	CDR3 protein
TRBJ1-3	TRBV3-1	CASSHPASGNTIYF
TRBJ1-2	TRBV6-2/TRBV6-3	CASSTGQGNYGYTF
TRBJ1-1	TRBV18	CASSPTISLDTEAFF
TRBJ1-1	TRBV3-1	CASSDPPRTASGYFEAFF
TRBJ1-1	TRBV5-5	CASSLGFGGEAFF
TRBJ2-3	TRBV6-2/TRBV6-3	CASSYSRQFTDTQYF
TRBJ2-7	TRBV18	CASSPTYYEQYF
TRBJ2-7	TRBV5-1	CASSLAEVAGRKLVGYEQYF
TRBJ2-5	TRBV7-2	CASSLRTGVQETQYF
TRBJ2-6	TRBV20-1	CSCLLPGANVLTF
TRBJ2-5	TRBV25-1	CASSPGGPETQYF
TRBJ2-7	TRBV3-1	CASSQSFRRHEQYF
TRBJ2-2	TRBV4-1	CASSQTDRGTGELFF
TRBJ2-7	TRBV12-3/TRBV12-4	CASNTGTISHEQYF
TRBJ1-4	TRBV6-5	CASSHSFTQRSNEKLFF
TRBJ1-1	TRBV6-4	CASSPAPGGTEAFF
TRBJ2-1	TRBV12-3/TRBV12-4	CASSSAGHNEQFF
TRBJ2-2	TRBV19	CASSLQWGGTGELFF
TRBJ2-2	TRBV20-1	CSARARRTTGELFF
TRBJ2-3	TRBV4-3	CASSQGRTGRTDTQYF
TRBJ2-1	TRBV5-6	CASSPPLYYNEQFF
TRBJ1-1	TRBV19	CASSRAMNTEAFF